A selection of T cell receptor beta chains follows, all from one sample in a study of technical replicates of blood from a few donors. The table came from immunoSEQ multiplex PCR; TCRdb's copy has only in-frame clones and leaves some out. The data hold tens of thousands of clones, with approximately 96% observed a single time. The sequenced material came from T cells isolated from PBMCs. The receptors here all came from a human donor in good health. Each CDR3 is given with its conserved first and last residue. D genes are given only for firm matches. Clone size, where shown, is once, few, many, or a class for clones that have expanded.

j_call,clone_size,d_call,v_call,cdr3_length,cdr3_aa,cdr3_nt
TRBJ1-4,NA,NA,TRBV27,18,CASSPSLSRLTTNEKLFF,TGTGCCAGTTCGCCGTCTTTGTCAAGACTGACAACTAATGAAAAACTGTTTTTT
TRBJ1-1,NA,NA,TRBV19,15,CASSIVGREDTEAFF,TGTGCCAGTAGTATAGTTGGGAGGGAAGACACTGAAGCTTTCTTT
TRBJ1-2,NA,NA,TRBV6-1,13,CASRADRNYGYTF,TGTGCCAGCAGAGCGGACAGAAACTATGGCTACACCTTC
TRBJ2-7,NA,TRBD2,TRBV11-3,13,CASSNSGNYEQYF,TGTGCCAGCAGCAATAGCGGGAACTACGAGCAGTACTTC
TRBJ2-2,NA,TRBD2,TRBV10-2,15,CASSEASGRAGELFF,TGCGCCAGCAGTGAGGCTAGCGGGAGGGCCGGGGAGCTGTTTTTT
TRBJ2-5,NA,NA,TRBV28,15,CASSLGAFTQETQYF,TGTGCCAGCAGTTTGGGGGCTTTTACTCAAGAGACCCAGTACTTC
TRBJ2-1,NA,NA,TRBV7-6,14,CASADSIEADEQFF,TGTGCCAGCGCGGACTCTATCGAAGCGGATGAGCAGTTCTTC
TRBJ2-5,NA,TRBD2,TRBV9,16,CASSAKTSGGQETQYF,TGTGCCAGCAGCGCCAAGACTAGCGGGGGCCAAGAGACCCAGTACTTC
TRBJ2-7,NA,NA,TRBV15,13,CATSRRYRDEQYF,TGTGCCACCAGCAGACGCTACAGAGACGAGCAGTACTTC
TRBJ2-7,NA,NA,TRBV30,13,CAWNFGDSYEQYF,TGTGCCTGGAATTTCGGGGACTCCTACGAGCAGTACTTC
TRBJ2-1,NA,TRBD2,TRBV5-1,16,CASSLATSGSYDEQFF,TGCGCCAGCAGCTTGGCCACAAGCGGGAGTTATGATGAGCAGTTCTTC
TRBJ2-7,NA,TRBD2,TRBV28,17,CASSPGLAGESGYEQYF,TGTGCCAGCAGTCCGGGACTAGCGGGAGAAAGTGGCTACGAGCAGTACTTC
TRBJ2-7,NA,NA,TRBV7-2,12,CASSLPYYEQYF,TGTGCCAGCAGCCTGCCCTACTACGAGCAGTACTTC
TRBJ2-2,NA,TRBD1,TRBV28,18,CASSLFPDRGRDTGELFF,TGTGCCAGCAGTTTATTTCCCGACAGGGGGCGAGACACCGGGGAGCTGTTTTTT
TRBJ1-1,few,NA,TRBV19,14,CASSNGQFDTEAFF,TGTGCCAGTAGTAATGGACAGTTTGACACTGAAGCTTTCTTT
TRBJ1-5,NA,NA,TRBV12-5,17,CASGLSGTLRGNQPQHF,TGTGCTAGTGGTCTTTCCGGGACACTTAGAGGTAATCAGCCCCAGCATTTT
TRBJ2-5,NA,TRBD1,TRBV28,14,CASSNGQGEETQYF,TGTGCCAGCAGCAACGGACAGGGGGAAGAGACCCAGTACTTC
TRBJ2-7,NA,NA,TRBV28,14,CASSYLASTYEQYF,TGTGCCAGCAGTTACCTAGCGAGTACCTACGAGCAGTACTTC
TRBJ1-5,NA,NA,TRBV5-4,13,CASSSQGNQPQHF,TGTGCCAGCAGCTCTCAGGGGAATCAGCCCCAGCATTTT
TRBJ2-2,NA,TRBD2,TRBV6-5,15,CASSSSGGNTGELFF,TGTGCCAGCAGTTCGAGCGGGGGGAATACCGGGGAGCTGTTTTTT
TRBJ1-4,NA,NA,TRBV5-1,14,CASSLDRTNEKLFF,TGCGCCAGCAGCTTGGACAGGACTAATGAAAAACTGTTTTTT
TRBJ2-7,NA,NA,TRBV4-2,14,CASSQDTASYEQYF,TGTGCCAGCAGCCAAGATACTGCATCCTACGAGCAGTACTTC
TRBJ1-1,NA,NA,TRBV12-5,15,CASGSRQVLATEAFF,TGTGCTAGTGGCTCTCGACAGGTCCTGGCCACTGAAGCTTTCTTT
TRBJ2-3,NA,TRBD2,TRBV5-1,17,CASSSKTSGKITDTQYF,TGCGCCAGCAGCTCAAAGACTAGCGGGAAGATAACAGATACGCAGTATTTT
TRBJ1-5,NA,NA,TRBV4-1,13,CASSQVDNQPQHF,TGCGCCAGCAGCCAAGTAGATAATCAGCCCCAGCATTTT
TRBJ1-1,NA,NA,TRBV5-1,13,CASSFRTDTEAFF,TGCGCCAGCAGCTTCCGGACAGACACTGAAGCTTTCTTT
TRBJ2-3,NA,NA,TRBV28,14,CASSLPDKTDTQYF,TGTGCCAGCAGTTTACCAGACAAGACAGATACGCAGTATTTT
TRBJ1-2,NA,TRBD1,TRBV18,14,CASSPGQGASGYTF,TGTGCCAGCTCACCTGGACAGGGGGCGAGTGGCTACACCTTC